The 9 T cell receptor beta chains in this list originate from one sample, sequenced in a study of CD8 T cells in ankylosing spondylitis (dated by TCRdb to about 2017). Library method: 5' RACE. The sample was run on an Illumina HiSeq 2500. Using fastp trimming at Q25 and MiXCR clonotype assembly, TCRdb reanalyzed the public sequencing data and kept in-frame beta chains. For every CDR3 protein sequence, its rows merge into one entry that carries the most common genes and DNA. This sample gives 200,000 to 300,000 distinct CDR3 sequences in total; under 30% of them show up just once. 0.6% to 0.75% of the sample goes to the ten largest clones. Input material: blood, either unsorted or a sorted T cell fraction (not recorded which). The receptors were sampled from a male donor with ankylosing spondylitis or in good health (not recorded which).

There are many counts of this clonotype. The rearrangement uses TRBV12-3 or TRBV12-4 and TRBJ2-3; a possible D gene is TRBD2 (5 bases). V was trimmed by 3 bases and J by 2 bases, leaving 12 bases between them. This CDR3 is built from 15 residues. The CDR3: CASSFRTRSTDTQYF. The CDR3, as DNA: TGTGCCAGCAGTTTTAGGACTCGTTCCACAGATACGCAGTATTTT.

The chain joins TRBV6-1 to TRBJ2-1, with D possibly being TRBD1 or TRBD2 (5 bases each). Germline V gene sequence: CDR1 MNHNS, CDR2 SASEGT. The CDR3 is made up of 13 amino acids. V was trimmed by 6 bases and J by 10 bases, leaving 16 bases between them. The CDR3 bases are TGTGCCAGCAGGAGGGGACCCCGCAGCGAGCAGTTCTTC. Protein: CASRRGPRSEQFF.

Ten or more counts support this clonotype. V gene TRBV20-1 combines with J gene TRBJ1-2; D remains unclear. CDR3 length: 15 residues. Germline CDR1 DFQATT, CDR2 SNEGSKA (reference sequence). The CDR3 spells CTAGGVGGESYGYTF. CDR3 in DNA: TGCACCGCCGGCGGGGTCGGAGGAGAAAGCTATGGCTACACCTTC.

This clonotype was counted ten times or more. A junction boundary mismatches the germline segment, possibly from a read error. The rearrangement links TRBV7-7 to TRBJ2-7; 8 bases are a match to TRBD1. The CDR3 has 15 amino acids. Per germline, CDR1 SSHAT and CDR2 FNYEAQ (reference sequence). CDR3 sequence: CASSPGAGTGYEQYF. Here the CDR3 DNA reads TGTGCTAGCAGCCCAGGGGCCGGGACAGGCTACGAGCAGTACTTC.

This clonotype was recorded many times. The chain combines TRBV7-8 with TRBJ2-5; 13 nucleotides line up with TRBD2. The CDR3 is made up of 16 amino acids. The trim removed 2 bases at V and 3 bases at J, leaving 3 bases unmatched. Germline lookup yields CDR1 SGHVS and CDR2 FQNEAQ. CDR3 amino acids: CASSLILAGGKETQYF. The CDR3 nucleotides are TGTGCCAGCAGCTTAATACTAGCGGGGGGGAAAGAGACCCAGTACTTC. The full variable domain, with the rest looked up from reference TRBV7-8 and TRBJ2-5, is GAGVSQSPRYKVAKRGQDVALRCDPISGHVSLFWYQQALGQGPEFLTYFQNEAQLDKSGLPSDRFFAERPEGSVSTLKIQRTQQEDSAVYLCASSLILAGGKETQYFGPGTRLLVL.

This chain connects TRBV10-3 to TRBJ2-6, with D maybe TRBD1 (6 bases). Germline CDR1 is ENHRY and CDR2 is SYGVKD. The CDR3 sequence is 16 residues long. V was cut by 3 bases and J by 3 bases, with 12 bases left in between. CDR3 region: CAISDTRGIGANVLTF. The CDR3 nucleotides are TGTGCCATCAGTGATACCAGGGGAATTGGGGCCAACGTCCTGACTTTC.

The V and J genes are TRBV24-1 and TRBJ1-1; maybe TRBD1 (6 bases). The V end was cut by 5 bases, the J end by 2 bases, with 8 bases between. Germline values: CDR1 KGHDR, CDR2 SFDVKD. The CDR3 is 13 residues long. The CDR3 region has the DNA TGTGCCACCAGTGGTGGGGGCAACACTGAAGCTTTCTTT. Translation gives CATSGGGNTEAFF.

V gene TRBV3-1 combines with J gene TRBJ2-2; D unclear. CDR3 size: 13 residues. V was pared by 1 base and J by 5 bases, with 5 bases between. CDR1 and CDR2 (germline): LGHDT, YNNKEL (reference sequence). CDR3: CASSQVSTGELFF. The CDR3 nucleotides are TGTGCCAGCAGCCAAGTTTCTACCGGGGAGCTGTTTTTT.

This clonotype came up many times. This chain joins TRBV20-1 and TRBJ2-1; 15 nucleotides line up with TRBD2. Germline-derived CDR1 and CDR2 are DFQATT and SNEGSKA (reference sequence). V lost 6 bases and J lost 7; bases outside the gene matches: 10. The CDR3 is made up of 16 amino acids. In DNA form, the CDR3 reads TGCAGTGCCCGCTGGACTAGCGGGGGGGCGTTGAATGAGCAGTTCTTC. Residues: CSARWTSGGALNEQFF.